This record concerns one TCR beta chain sequence. The J segment lost 5 bases and the V segment lost 7 bases, leaving 9 bases of the junction unmatched. Germline-derived CDR1 and CDR2 are MDHEN and SYDVKM. The CDR3 covers 14 residues. The data belong to a study of blood T cell repertoires in COVID-19. Sequencing used immunoSEQ multiplex PCR; TCRdb keeps in-frame clones, though not all of them. The sample lists around 40,000 clones, 75% to 90% occurring once. The rearrangement uses TRBV28 and TRBJ1-2, with TRBD1 matching 8 bases. This clonotype was obtained from a man aged 50 or older with active or convalescent COVID-19. The sequenced sample consisted of peripheral blood. CDR3 protein: CASTRPGQAYGYTF. The CDR3, as DNA: TGTGCCAGCACCCGACCGGGACAGGCGTATGGCTACACCTTC.